Sequencing of this T cell receptor beta chain was carried out in a study of T-cell reconstitution after alpha-beta-depleted transplantation in children. Study conclusions and caveats: Reports say that about two months after transplant, the alpha-beta T cells came out of several hundred graft clones that had expanded. At day 60, the high TCRbeta diversity found in some patients originated from recipient T cells and thymic progenitors that had survived. It was newly produced T cells that mostly accounted for T-cell counts and diversity one year after transplant.

Preparing the TCRbeta library involved the use of unique molecular identifiers. TCRdb called the PCR reads again in MiXCR, with one record for every CDR3 protein. Of over 150,000 distinct CDR3 sequences listed, about 7% are singletons. Worth noting for this clonotype: No antigen is known for it.

The CDR3 is 16 residues long. Per the germline V gene, CDR1 is LGHDT and CDR2 is YNNKEL (reference sequence). The ends were cut back, 1 base at V and 2 bases at J, with 12 bases in the middle. This receptor was taken from a boy aged 2 to 9 with acute lymphoblastic leukemia, due to receive a stem cell transplant. The V gene is TRBV3-1, the J gene TRBJ2-1, with unresolved D. Sequenced material: PBMCs, taken before TCRalphabeta/CD19-depleted stem cell transplant. The chain's CDR3 is CASSQGLGLAYNEQFF. The CDR3 coding sequence is TGTGCCAGCAGCCAAGGACTCGGGCTGGCCTACAATGAGCAGTTCTTC.